This TCR beta chain is from a study of T cell changes during pregnancy in multiple sclerosis. The method was immunoSEQ multiplex PCR; TCRdb's version includes in-frame clones alone and lacks a portion of them. The repertoire holds 29,000 or so clones, approximately 94% seen once, with 0.6% to 0.9% in the top ten. This clone was detected only once. Sequenced material: CD4+ T cells from peripheral blood mononuclear cells, taken in the first trimester of pregnancy. This TCR derives from a female donor with multiple sclerosis, enrolled in a pregnancy study.

The DNA for the CDR3 is TGTGCCAGCAGCTTAGTAGCGGAGGACCAAGAGACCCAGTACTTC. It yields the protein CASSLVAEDQETQYF. The rearrangement joins TRBV13 to TRBJ2-5; perhaps TRBD2 as D (6 bases). The CDR3 extends over 15 amino acids. The V gene lost 1 base and the J gene lost 0 bases, with 9 bases spanning the gap. The germline gives CDR1 PRHDT, CDR2 FYEKMQ (reference sequence).